This T cell receptor (beta chain) was captured by sequencing in a study of PD-1 blockade in classical Hodgkin lymphoma. Points from the study as a whole: Reports indicated that newly diagnosed patients had lower baseline TCR diversity than healthy donors did. With CD4+ cells, TCR diversity rose significantly by C4D1, but not with CD8+ cells. Some patients started nivolumab under 1 year after ASCT, and they were excluded.

CDR3 length: 14 residues. Germline CDR1 and CDR2: MNHEY and SVGAGI. V was cut by 7 bases and J by 5 bases, with 17 bases left in between. This clone turned up a few times. Its matching antigen is unknown. Using immunoSEQ multiplex PCR, the repertoire was profiled, and TCRdb retains in-frame clones only, with some absent. The sample lists about 58,000 clones, under 95% occurring once. Each of the patients experienced relapse following autologous stem cell transplantation, and their brentuximab vedotin exposure differed. The study recorded best responses of complete response, partial response or progressive disease.

This chain links TRBV6-5 with TRBJ2-5; tentative D call: TRBD2 (7 bases). The source of this sequence is a human donor with classical Hodgkin lymphoma. Sequenced here: peripheral blood mononuclear cells (PBMCs), sampled before the second cycle of nivolumab. The CDR3 sequence: CASTSAGARETQYF. In nucleotides, the CDR3 is TGTGCCAGCACCTCGGCGGGGGCCCGGGAGACCCAGTACTTC.